This passage covers 15 T cell receptor beta chains from one sample sequenced in a study of T cell responses to AZD1222 COVID-19 vaccine. The method was immunoSEQ multiplex PCR; TCRdb's version includes in-frame clones alone and lacks a portion of them. The table has tens of thousands of clones, about 80% seen once. The specimen comprised peripheral blood, sampled on day 0 of AZD1222 vaccination. These TCRs come from an adult in good health.

The chain links TRBV4-1 to TRBJ1-5, with TRBD1 matching over 7 bases. The germline CDR1 and CDR2 sequences are MGHRA and YSYEKL. V was pared by 0 bases and J by 3 bases, with 5 bases of the junction left unmatched. CDR3 size: 16 residues. The CDR3 loop reads CASSQEPTGYNQPQHF. The DNA for the CDR3 is TGCGCCAGCAGCCAAGAACCGACAGGGTACAATCAGCCCCAGCATTTT.

The gene calls are TRBV5-4 and TRBJ2-1, with 7 bases matching TRBD2. Per the germline V gene, CDR1 is SGHNT and CDR2 is YYREEE (reference sequence). CDR3 length: 16 amino acids. Trimming at V came to 4 bases and at J to 4 bases, leaving 11 bases not matched to a gene. CDR3 bases: TGTGCCAGCAGCACTCCGATCTCGGGGGGATACAATGAGCAGTTCTTC. It codes for CASSTPISGGYNEQFF.

The chain is built from TRBV14 and TRBJ2-1, with 8 bases identical to TRBD2. After removal of 2 bases from V and 1 base from J, the junction contained 4 bases not matched to a gene. The length of the CDR3 is 16 residues. Germline CDR1 and CDR2: SGHDN and FVKESK. CDR3 sequence reads: CASSQLSGVSYNEQFF. CDR3 in DNA: TGTGCCAGCAGCCAACTTAGCGGGGTGTCCTACAATGAGCAGTTCTTC.

The V call is TRBV5-5, the J call TRBJ1-4; D not certain. Germline lookup yields CDR1 SGHKS and CDR2 YYEKEE (reference sequence). This CDR3 is 16 amino acids long. V lost 5 bases and J 4 bases, leaving 18 bases between the germline ends. The DNA for the CDR3 is TGTGCCAGCAGTTCGGGTTTTCCCCGGTATAATGAAAAACTGTTTTTT. Translating it yields CASSSGFPRYNEKLFF. Combining the CDR3 with reference TRBV5-5 and TRBJ1-4 gives the whole variable domain DAGVTQSPTHLIKTRGQQVTLRCSPISGHKSVSWYQQVLGQGPQFIFQYYEKEERGRGNFPDRFSARQFPNYSSELNVNALLLGDSALYLCASSSGFPRYNEKLFFGSGTQLSVL.

V and J are TRBV4-3 and TRBJ1-1, with D maybe TRBD1 (6 bases). Germline CDR1 LGHNA, CDR2 YSLEER. V dropped 6 bases and J dropped 6 bases, with 20 bases sitting between them. This CDR3 region has 15 residues. CDR3 nucleotides: TGCGCCAGCAGTGCAGGAGGGACACTGCAGGCTGAAGCTTTCTTT. Encoded protein: CASSAGGTLQAEAFF.

This clone was detected a few times. The CDR3 sequence: CASSQDGVNIGYEQYF. The CDR3 DNA reads TGCGCCAGCAGCCAAGACGGGGTAAATATCGGCTACGAGCAGTACTTC. The chain has TRBV4-1 and TRBJ2-7, with TRBD2 as a possible D gene (5 bases). V lost 0 bases to trimming and J lost 3 bases, with 15 bases between them. The CDR3 consists of 16 residues. Germline CDR1 and CDR2: MGHRA and YSYEKL.

CDR3 DNA sequence: TGTGCCAGCAACCGACAGAAACAAGAGACCCAGTACTTC. Translated: CASNRQKQETQYF. This chain links TRBV12-3 or TRBV12-4 with TRBJ2-5, with D possibly matching TRBD1 (5 bases). The CDR3 is made up of 13 amino acids. The ends were cut back, 7 bases at V and 2 bases at J, with 11 bases in the middle.

The rearrangement uses TRBV27 and TRBJ2-5, with D perhaps given as TRBD1 or TRBD2 (5 bases each). The CDR3 spans 19 residues. Per the germline V gene, CDR1 is MNHEY and CDR2 is SMNVEV (reference sequence). V was shortened by 3 bases and J by 4 bases, with 27 bases between the two germline ends. The CDR3 DNA follows: TGTGCCAGCAGTTTCGCACGCGTTCCGGGGCCGAGTCCCACAGAGACCCAGTACTTC. It is translated as CASSFARVPGPSPTETQYF.

This chain links TRBV6-2 or TRBV6-3 with TRBJ1-3; D ambiguous. CDR3 length: 16 residues. The germline gives CDR1 MNHEY, CDR2 SVGEGT. V lost 5 bases to trimming and J lost 0 bases, with 14 bases between them. The DNA for the CDR3 is TGTGCCAGCAGTCGGACCGTAAAGGGCTCTGGAAACACCATATATTTT. Its translation is CASSRTVKGSGNTIYF.

The chain carries TRBV19 and TRBJ1-5; weak D call: TRBD1 (6 bases). Between the trimmed V and J ends, which lost 7 bases and 6 bases, there was a span of 19 bases. The germline V gene encodes CDR1 LNHDA and CDR2 SQIVND (reference sequence). This CDR3 region has 15 residues. CDR3 nucleotide sequence: TGTGCCAGTACCATACGGGGGGCGGGAGGTCAGCCCCAGCATTTT. This codes for CASTIRGAGGQPQHF.

V usage is TRBV19 and J usage is TRBJ1-5, with unresolved D. Germline V gene lookup returns CDR1 LNHDA and CDR2 SQIVND (reference sequence). This CDR3 region has 13 residues. Trimming stripped 5 bases from V and 7 bases from J, with 12 bases between. The CDR3, as DNA: TGTGCCAGTAGTTCGTCTAAGGGACAGCCCCAGCATTTT. Its protein is CASSSSKGQPQHF.

This chain joins TRBV4-2 and TRBJ2-7; no clear D gene. V lost 0 bases and J 1 base, leaving 10 bases between the germline ends. In germline, CDR1 is LGHNA, CDR2 YNFKEQ. This CDR3 region has 15 residues. The DNA of the CDR3 is TGTGCCAGCAGCCAAGATGACACCGTGTCCTACGAGCAGTACTTC. This gives the protein CASSQDDTVSYEQYF.

The V gene is TRBV11-2, the J gene TRBJ2-3; 10 bases agree with TRBD2. The CDR3 contains 16 residues. The V gene end was trimmed by 7 bases and the J gene end by 1 base; junction bases not matched to a gene: 8. Germline V gives CDR1 SGHAT, CDR2 FQNNGV. CDR3 coding DNA: TGTGCCAGCATCATGGGGACTAGCGCGGGCACAGATACGCAGTATTTT. Translation: CASIMGTSAGTDTQYF. The entire variable domain, with the rest obtained from reference TRBV11-2 and TRBJ2-3, is as follows: EAGVAQSPRYKIIEKRQSVAFWCNPISGHATLYWYQQILGQGPKLLIQFQNNGVVDDSQLPKDRFSAERLKGVDSTLKIQPAKLEDSAVYLCASIMGTSAGTDTQYFGPGTRLTVL.

The V gene is TRBV6-6, the J gene TRBJ2-7, with D possibly matching TRBD2 (5 bases). V lost 4 bases and J lost 3, with 10 bases in between. The CDR3 contains 13 residues. The germline V gene encodes CDR1 MNHNY and CDR2 SVGAGI (reference sequence). The CDR3 DNA reads as TGTGCCAGCAGTTTACCGGGAAACTACGAGCAGTACTTC. Translated, it gives CASSLPGNYEQYF.

The chain links TRBV6-6 to TRBJ2-3; 7 bases are a match to TRBD2. The V and J ends lost 7 bases and 6 bases, in that order; junction bases with no gene match: 10. Germline V CDR1 and CDR2: MNHNY, SVGAGI (reference sequence). This CDR3 has 14 amino acids. The chain's CDR3 is CASIDRLAGDTQYF. The CDR3 DNA is TGTGCCAGCATCGATCGACTAGCAGGGGATACGCAGTATTTT.